Listed below are T cell receptor beta chains from one sample, sequenced in a study of T cells after posttransplantation cyclophosphamide. Assay: immunoSEQ multiplex PCR; the TCRdb copy retains only in-frame clones and omits some. Of approximately 4,000 clones listed, under 85% are singletons. The sequencing here drew on CD4+ T cells sorted from blood, taken roughly 250 days after a stem cell transplant with posttransplant cyclophosphamide. Receptors originate from a male patient younger than 45 who received an allogeneic stem cell transplant from a related donor, was CMV-positive, and had no GVHD. Some of the T cells may derive from the graft donor. Both conserved end residues are part of each CDR3. Each record gives: clone size, J gene, V gene, CDR3 protein. Clone size, where shown, is once, few, many, or a class for clones that have expanded.

clone_size: NA; j_call: TRBJ2-5; v_call: TRBV6-5; cdr3_aa: CASSLTGGRKTQYF
clone_size: NA; j_call: TRBJ1-2; v_call: TRBV18; cdr3_aa: CASSPNRANYGYTF
clone_size: NA; j_call: TRBJ2-2; v_call: TRBV5-1; cdr3_aa: CASSFGEGAGELFF
clone_size: once; j_call: TRBJ1-2; v_call: TRBV7-8; cdr3_aa: CASSLLSFNYGYTF
clone_size: NA; j_call: TRBJ2-5; v_call: TRBV14; cdr3_aa: CASSQWADQQETQYF
clone_size: large; j_call: TRBJ2-3; v_call: TRBV14; cdr3_aa: CASSQELRDTQYF
clone_size: NA; j_call: TRBJ2-7; v_call: TRBV13; cdr3_aa: CASSLDGRFSYEQYF
clone_size: NA; j_call: TRBJ2-5; v_call: TRBV19; cdr3_aa: CASSIMLAGGGRETQYF
clone_size: NA; j_call: TRBJ2-1; v_call: TRBV29-1; cdr3_aa: CSVGDRGPLYNEQFF
clone_size: few; j_call: TRBJ2-3; v_call: TRBV9; cdr3_aa: CASSAMTSPDTQYF
clone_size: NA; j_call: TRBJ1-3; v_call: TRBV7-3; cdr3_aa: CASSSNLQPAGSGNTIYF
clone_size: NA; j_call: TRBJ1-5; v_call: TRBV30; cdr3_aa: CAWTTGGTPNQPQHF
clone_size: few; j_call: TRBJ2-7; v_call: TRBV10-2; cdr3_aa: CASSTGSDEQYF
clone_size: NA; j_call: TRBJ1-1; v_call: TRBV28; cdr3_aa: CASSKTVMNTEAFF
clone_size: NA; j_call: TRBJ2-1; v_call: TRBV5-1; cdr3_aa: CASSSNPSSYNEQFF
clone_size: NA; j_call: TRBJ2-2; v_call: TRBV7-3; cdr3_aa: CASSHPSSGRRELFF
clone_size: NA; j_call: TRBJ1-3; v_call: TRBV18; cdr3_aa: CASSPRDTIYF
clone_size: NA; j_call: TRBJ2-2; v_call: TRBV7-2; cdr3_aa: CAIPTLLSRVGAPGELFF
clone_size: NA; j_call: TRBJ1-2; v_call: TRBV4-1; cdr3_aa: CASSQDRTGGGYTF
clone_size: NA; j_call: TRBJ1-4; v_call: TRBV20-1; cdr3_aa: CSVPLEKLFF
clone_size: NA; j_call: TRBJ2-3; v_call: TRBV28; cdr3_aa: CASSLAGADTQYF
clone_size: NA; j_call: TRBJ1-2; v_call: TRBV6-4; cdr3_aa: CASSAGTGGYGYTF
clone_size: NA; j_call: TRBJ2-1; v_call: TRBV19; cdr3_aa: CASSLLEPVFYEQFF
clone_size: NA; j_call: TRBJ2-3; v_call: TRBV5-1; cdr3_aa: CASSPTAATQYF
clone_size: NA; j_call: TRBJ1-6; v_call: TRBV6-1; cdr3_aa: CASSETVGNSPLHF
clone_size: few; j_call: TRBJ2-3; v_call: TRBV11-2; cdr3_aa: CASSPNSLRDTQYF
clone_size: NA; j_call: TRBJ2-5; v_call: TRBV18; cdr3_aa: CASSPRLNQETQYF
clone_size: NA; j_call: TRBJ2-3; v_call: TRBV28; cdr3_aa: CASSLSSVDTQYF
clone_size: NA; j_call: TRBJ2-1; v_call: TRBV7-9; cdr3_aa: CASSSSRQGTDMNEQFF
clone_size: NA; j_call: TRBJ1-5; v_call: TRBV19; cdr3_aa: CASSISGDRVGKPQHF
clone_size: NA; j_call: TRBJ1-3; v_call: TRBV2; cdr3_aa: CASSTTGYGNTIYF
clone_size: NA; j_call: TRBJ2-7; v_call: TRBV28; cdr3_aa: CASTFGTGAIGEQYF
clone_size: NA; j_call: TRBJ2-5; v_call: TRBV29-1; cdr3_aa: CSVKRGGRYETQYF
clone_size: NA; j_call: TRBJ2-3; v_call: TRBV7-9; cdr3_aa: CASSLSVAADTQYF
clone_size: NA; j_call: TRBJ1-3; v_call: TRBV19; cdr3_aa: CASRERRSGNTIYF
clone_size: NA; j_call: TRBJ2-3; v_call: TRBV19; cdr3_aa: CASSTSGRPTALDTQYF
clone_size: NA; j_call: TRBJ1-4; v_call: TRBV27; cdr3_aa: CASGTRKRGTKGEKLFF
clone_size: NA; j_call: TRBJ1-1; v_call: TRBV7-9; cdr3_aa: CASLTGPNTEAFF
clone_size: few; j_call: TRBJ1-1; v_call: TRBV6-5; cdr3_aa: CASSPRTLLNTEAFF
clone_size: NA; j_call: TRBJ2-7; v_call: TRBV30; cdr3_aa: CAWSRTDEQYF
clone_size: NA; j_call: TRBJ2-7; v_call: TRBV5-1; cdr3_aa: CASSLGTGGSYEQYF
clone_size: NA; j_call: TRBJ1-2; v_call: TRBV27; cdr3_aa: CASKLQGVDYGYTF
clone_size: NA; j_call: TRBJ2-1; v_call: TRBV6-5; cdr3_aa: CASSRSGGAVNEQFF
clone_size: few; j_call: TRBJ1-5; v_call: TRBV6-5; cdr3_aa: CASSLQGTGQPQHF